Presented here are 26 T cell receptor beta chains from one specimen sequenced in a study of breast tumors, draining lymph nodes, adjacent tissues. Breast cancer patients provided tissue from their axillary draining lymph nodes. MiXCR, run by TCRdb on the multiplex PCR reads, gives a single entry per CDR3 protein. This sample has roughly 120,000 distinct CDR3 sequences; just under 20% occur once, and the top ten carry about 3.5%. The sample was axillary lymph node tissue. Source of these receptors: a female donor with breast cancer. Some clones in this sample may be carry-over from other donors' samples.

There are a few counts of this clonotype. The chain uses TRBV6-6 and TRBJ2-1; 13 bases are a match to TRBD2. The CDR3 consists of 18 residues. V dropped 8 bases and J dropped 1; count of bases not matched to a gene: 11. Germline lookup yields CDR1 MNHNY and CDR2 SVGAGI (reference sequence). CDR3 sequence: CASGRKGLAGISYNEQFF. CDR3 nucleotide sequence: TGTGCCAGCGGCAGGAAGGGACTAGCGGGAATATCCTACAATGAGCAGTTCTTC.

This clonotype was counted ten times or more. The chain recombines TRBV19 with TRBJ2-1; 12 nucleotides match TRBD2. V was pared by 8 bases and J by 7 bases, with 9 bases of the junction left unmatched. The CDR3 has 15 residues. CDR1 is LNHDA, CDR2 SQIVND, per germline (reference sequence). CDR3 sequence (DNA): TGTGCCAGTGGTACCGGGCTAGCGGGAGGGAATGAGCAGTTCTTC. It is translated as CASGTGLAGGNEQFF.

About this clonotype: A single base separates this from a much larger clone, so it may be a read error. This chain connects TRBV7-3 to TRBJ2-1; either TRBD1 or TRBD2 may fit D (5 bases each). The CDR3 has 14 residues. Germline lookup yields CDR1 SGHTA and CDR2 FQGTGA. CDR3 amino acids: CAGSKGSSYNEQFF. The DNA for the CDR3 is TGTGCCGGCAGTAAGGGGAGCTCCTACAATGAGCAGTTCTTC.

To note about this clonotype: Given a much more abundant clone one base away, this may be a read error. The gene calls are TRBV6-5 and TRBJ1-4; no clear D. The CDR3 loop spans 14 amino acids. Germline V CDR1 and CDR2: MNHEY, SVGAGI. CDR3 bases: TGTACCAGCAGGTTACAGCTTGGGCATGAAAAACTGTTTTTT. It is translated as CTSRLQLGHEKLFF.

Remarks on this clonotype: A clone one base away is much larger, so this may be a read error. The genes are TRBV19 and TRBJ1-3; TRBD1 aligns across 9 bases. Germline CDR1 is LNHDA and CDR2 is SQIVND (reference sequence). CDR3 length: 17 residues. The CDR3 loop reads CACSLGQGVWRGNTIYF. For the CDR3, the DNA is TGTGCCTGTAGCCTGGGACAGGGAGTTTGGCGTGGAAACACCATATATTTT. Looking up the rest from reference TRBV19 and TRBJ1-3 gives the full variable domain: DGGITQSPKYLFRKEGQNVTLSCEQNLNHDAMYWYRQDPGQGLRLIYYSQIVNDFQKGDIAEGYSVSREKKESFPLTVTSAQKNPTAFYLCACSLGQGVWRGNTIYFGEGSWLTVV.

This clonotype was counted ten times or more. The CDR3 DNA reads as TGCAGTGCTCCAGACCGGGGTAGCGGGAGGGGGTACCAAGAGACCCAGTACTTC. It translates to CSAPDRGSGRGYQETQYF. This chain connects TRBV20-1 to TRBJ2-5, with 11 bases that match TRBD2. Germline lookup yields CDR1 DFQATT and CDR2 SNEGSKA (reference sequence). The length of the CDR3 is 18 residues. Losses at the gene ends were 5 bases for V and 0 bases for J; bases not matched to a gene: 14.

This clonotype was counted at least ten times. The rearrangement joins TRBV19 to TRBJ2-1, with D maybe TRBD2 (6 bases). V lost 0 bases and J 10 bases, leaving 13 bases between the germline ends. The CDR3 has 14 amino acids. The germline V gene has CDR1 LNHDA and CDR2 SQIVND (reference sequence). CDR3 residues: CASSIEASVGEQFF. The CDR3 nucleotides read TGTGCCAGTAGTATAGAGGCTAGCGTTGGCGAGCAGTTCTTC. The full variable domain, in which reference TRBV19 and TRBJ2-1 provide the parts outside the CDR3, is DGGITQSPKYLFRKEGQNVTLSCEQNLNHDAMYWYRQDPGQGLRLIYYSQIVNDFQKGDIAEGYSVSREKKESFPLTVTSAQKNPTAFYLCASSIEASVGEQFFGPGTRLTVL.

This clonotype was observed many times. The V call is TRBV12-3 or TRBV12-4, the J call TRBJ2-1, with 15 positions matching TRBD2. The CDR3 has 20 amino acids. Losses at the gene ends were 2 bases for V and 2 bases for J; bases not matched to a gene: 10. CDR3: CASSLLPGTSGRSAYNEQFF. In DNA form, the CDR3 reads TGTGCCAGCAGTTTACTACCGGGGACTAGCGGGAGGAGCGCCTACAATGAGCAGTTCTTC.

In this sample, this clonotype turned up many times. The V gene is TRBV20-1, the J gene TRBJ2-7; TRBD1 aligns across 9 bases. Germline V gene data show CDR1 as DFQATT and CDR2 as SNEGSKA (reference sequence). The CDR3 contains 15 residues. V lost 0 bases, J lost 2 bases, and 5 bases stayed unmatched. The DNA for the CDR3 is TGCAGTGCTAGAGATGCCCGACAGGGGGCCTACGAGCAGTACTTC. It translates to CSARDARQGAYEQYF.

The gene calls are TRBV20-1 and TRBJ1-4; TRBD1 is a possible D gene (6 bases). CDR1 is DFQATT and CDR2 is SNEGSKA in the germline V gene (reference sequence). The V end was cut by 0 bases, the J end by 6 bases, with 14 bases between. There are 15 residues in the CDR3. The CDR3 spells CSARDAWGADEKLFF. The CDR3 DNA is TGCAGTGCTAGAGATGCTTGGGGGGCGGATGAAAAACTGTTTTTT.

The table lists this clonotype with a count of one. A much larger clone is a single base away; this may be a read error. CDR3 region: CASSLGGGANNSPPHF. The CDR3, as DNA: TGTGCCAGCAGTCTCGGGGGGGGGGCTAATAATTCACCCCCCCACTTT. The chain combines TRBV27 with TRBJ1-6; maybe TRBD1 (6 bases). CDR3 size: 16 residues. Germline lookup yields CDR1 MNHEY and CDR2 SMNVEV (reference sequence).

This clonotype showed up just a few times. The rearrangement uses TRBV30 and TRBJ2-1, with D maybe TRBD1 (6 bases). The CDR3 contains 17 residues. V lost 0 bases and J 9 bases, leaving 24 bases between the germline ends. Germline-derived CDR1 and CDR2 are GTSNPN and SVGIG (reference sequence). This chain's CDR3 is CAWSVSYIRGEKGEQFF. CDR3 DNA sequence: TGTGCCTGGAGTGTCTCTTATATCAGGGGCGAAAAAGGTGAGCAGTTCTTC.

This chain's CDR3 is CASSEWPQGNEKLFF. The DNA for the CDR3 is TGTGCCAGCAGTGAATGGCCACAGGGGAATGAAAAACTGTTTTTT. The chain has TRBV6-1 and TRBJ1-4; 7 positions match TRBD1. CDR1 and CDR2 (germline): MNHNS, SASEGT. This CDR3 spans 15 amino acids. The trim removed 2 bases at V and 5 bases at J, leaving 5 bases unmatched.

This clonotype was detected only a few times. The rearrangement links TRBV27 to TRBJ2-2; possibly TRBD1 for D (6 bases). CDR3 length equals 13 residues. From germline, CDR1 is MNHEY and CDR2 SMNVEV (reference sequence). V lost 7 bases and J 1 base, leaving 7 bases between the germline ends. The CDR3 nucleotides read TGTGCCAGCATCAGGGGGAACACCGGGGAGCTGTTTTTT. Its protein is CASIRGNTGELFF.

This clonotype has at least ten counts. The chain combines TRBV20-1 with TRBJ2-7; D is possibly TRBD2 (6 bases). With 3 bases removed from V and 2 bases from J, the gap between germline ends came to 14 bases. CDR3 length: 14 amino acids. The germline V gene encodes CDR1 DFQATT and CDR2 SNEGSKA (reference sequence). CDR3 amino acids: CSASQAGRAYEQYF. In DNA, the CDR3 is TGCAGTGCTAGTCAGGCGGGAAGGGCCTACGAGCAGTACTTC.

J is TRBJ2-7 and V is TRBV6-1, with 13 bases matching TRBD2. The CDR3 has 16 residues. Germline CDR1 reads MNHNS; CDR2 reads SASEGT. Trimming at V came to 4 bases and at J to 0 bases, leaving 3 bases not matched to a gene. This chain's CDR3 is CASSGGLAGISYEQYF. CDR3 sequence (DNA): TGTGCCAGCAGTGGGGGACTAGCGGGGATCTCCTACGAGCAGTACTTC.

At least ten counts were recorded for this clonotype. DNA of the CDR3: TGTGCCAGCAGTTCAGCGCATGCCCAGTACTTC. The encoded protein is CASSSAHAQYF. The chain uses TRBV6-2 or TRBV6-3 and TRBJ2-5; D is ambiguous. This CDR3 is 11 amino acids long. V shed 4 bases and J shed 9 bases, with 9 bases lying between them. The germline V gene encodes CDR1 MNHEY and CDR2 SVGEGT.

CDR3 nucleotide sequence: TGTGCCAGCAGTTTCGGGGGGCTAAGCACCGGGGAGCTGTTTTTT. Its protein product is CASSFGGLSTGELFF. The V call is TRBV28, the J call TRBJ2-2, with D possibly TRBD2 on 7 matching bases. The length of the CDR3 is 15 residues. V gave up 3 bases and J gave up 4 bases, with 12 bases separating them. Germline V CDR1 and CDR2: MDHEN, SYDVKM.

This clonotype was observed many times. V and J are TRBV5-1 and TRBJ1-3, with D tentatively TRBD1 (6 bases). Germline V gene lookup returns CDR1 SGHRS and CDR2 YFSETQ. V gave up 0 bases and J gave up 4 bases, with 8 bases separating them. The CDR3 spans 14 residues. The CDR3 DNA follows: TGCGCCAGCAGCTTGGCAGGGGCCGGAAACACCATATATTTT. Translating gives CASSLAGAGNTIYF.

This clonotype came up many times. The rearrangement uses TRBV18 and TRBJ2-7, with 9 bases lining up with TRBD2. Germline trimming cut 2 bases from V and 6 bases from J; bases unmatched to any gene: 11. Germline CDR1 KGHSH, CDR2 LQKENI. The CDR3 contains 16 residues. The CDR3 sequence: CASSPTELAGTREQYF. DNA for the CDR3: TGTGCCAGCTCACCAACCGAGCTAGCGGGAACCCGCGAGCAGTACTTC. The variable domain in full, completed from reference TRBV18 and TRBJ2-7, reads NAGVMQNPRHLVRRRGQEARLRCSPMKGHSHVYWYRQLPEEGLKFMVYLQKENIIDESGMPKERFSAEFPKEGPSILRIQQVVRGDSAAYFCASSPTELAGTREQYFGPGTRLTVT.

This clonotype has at least ten counts. The chain links TRBV20-1 to TRBJ2-1, with TRBD2 matching 7 bases. The CDR3 extends over 16 amino acids. Germline trimming cut 4 bases from V and 0 bases from J; bases unmatched to any gene: 9. Germline CDR1 and CDR2: DFQATT and SNEGSKA (reference sequence). The CDR3 sequence is CSATGRLAASYNEQFF. CDR3 sequence (DNA): TGCAGTGCTACCGGGCGGCTAGCGGCCTCCTACAATGAGCAGTTCTTC.

This clonotype came up many times. The rearrangement uses TRBV11-2 and TRBJ2-5, with a possible D match to TRBD2 (6 bases). Germline V gene lookup returns CDR1 SGHAT and CDR2 FQNNGV. Trimming removed 3 bases from V and 5 bases from J, with 16 bases in between. This CDR3 is 15 amino acids long. The DNA of the CDR3 is TGTGCCAGCAGCTTTCGCGGTAGGGAGGCTGAGACCCAGTACTTC. Protein sequence: CASSFRGREAETQYF.

Ten or more counts support this clonotype. The rearrangement joins TRBV29-1 to TRBJ2-7; possible D gene TRBD1, 5 bases. The V and J ends lost 6 bases and 1 base respectively, with 13 bases between them. The CDR3 contains 13 residues. The germline gives CDR1 SQVTM, CDR2 ANQGSEA. In DNA form, the CDR3 reads TGCAGCGTCCGTGACCCAGGGTCCTACGAGCAGTACTTC. Translated: CSVRDPGSYEQYF.

This clonotype was seen many times. This chain links TRBV11-3 with TRBJ2-5, with 9 bases matching TRBD1. Unmatched junction bases numbered 8, after V lost 5 bases and J lost 4 bases. The CDR3 consists of 15 residues. Germline lookup yields CDR1 SGHNT and CDR2 YENEEA. The DNA for the CDR3 is TGTGCCAGCAGCACCGGACAGACAGGGGGAGAGACCCAGTACTTC. This encodes CASSTGQTGGETQYF. Looking up the rest from reference TRBV11-3 and TRBJ2-5 gives the full variable domain: EAGVVQSPRYKIIEKKQPVAFWCNPISGHNTLYWYLQNLGQGPELLIRYENEEAVDDSQLPKDRFSAERLKGVDSTLKIQPAELGDSAVYLCASSTGQTGGETQYFGPGTRLLVL.

In this sample, this clonotype turned up many times. The chain uses TRBV12-5 and TRBJ2-7; TRBD1 aligns across 8 bases. Germline lookup yields CDR1 LGHNT and CDR2 FRNRAP. The CDR3 has 14 amino acids. V lost 6 bases, J lost 4 bases, and 8 bases stayed unmatched. The CDR3 reads CASGAGQGMYEQYF. The CDR3 bases are TGTGCTAGTGGGGCAGGACAGGGAATGTACGAGCAGTACTTC.

This clonotype was counted many times. V is TRBV7-9 and J is TRBJ2-7, with 8 bases fitting TRBD2. J lost 5 bases, V lost 5 bases, and 14 bases had no gene match. Germline V CDR1 and CDR2: SEHNR, FQNEAQ (reference sequence). CDR3 length: 16 amino acids. CDR3 sequence reads: CASSAPQTSVYHEQYF. The CDR3 region has the DNA TGTGCCAGCAGCGCCCCGCAGACTAGCGTTTACCACGAGCAGTACTTC.